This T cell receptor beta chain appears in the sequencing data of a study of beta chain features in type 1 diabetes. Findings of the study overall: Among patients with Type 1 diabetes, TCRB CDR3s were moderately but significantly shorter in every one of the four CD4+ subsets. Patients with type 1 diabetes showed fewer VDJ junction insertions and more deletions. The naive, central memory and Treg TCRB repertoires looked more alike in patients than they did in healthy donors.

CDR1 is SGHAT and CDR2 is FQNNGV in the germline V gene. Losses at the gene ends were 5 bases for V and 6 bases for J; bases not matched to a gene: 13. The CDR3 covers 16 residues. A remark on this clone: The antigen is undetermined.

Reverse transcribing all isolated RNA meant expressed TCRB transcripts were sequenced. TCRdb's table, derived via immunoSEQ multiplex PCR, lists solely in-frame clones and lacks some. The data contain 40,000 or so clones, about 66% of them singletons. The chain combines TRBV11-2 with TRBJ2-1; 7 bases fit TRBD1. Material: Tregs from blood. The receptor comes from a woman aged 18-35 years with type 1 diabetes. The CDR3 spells CASSPRRGYLGNEQFF. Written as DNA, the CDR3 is TGTGCCAGCAGCCCCCGCAGGGGGTATCTCGGCAATGAGCAGTTCTTC.